The table lists the clone carrying this TCR beta chain with a few counts. This CDR3 is built from 14 residues. Looked up from germline, CDR1 is SGHVS and CDR2 is FQNEAQ. Trimming took off 5 bases at V and 8 bases at J, with 18 bases between the two ends. As handled by the study authors: It was from reference gene primer amplification that nucleated cell counts were estimated. Some clones are missing from TCRdb's copy, which holds only in-frame ones; the method was immunoSEQ multiplex PCR. Clone size and V and J calls were adopted from that table, with D and trimming inferred from the DNA. The sample holds 25,000 to 35,000 clones; 81% are singletons and the top ten take around 15%. The data derive from a study of blood T cell repertoires in COVID-19. Whole-study context: There were acute and convalescent COVID-19 samples, and they came from the United States, Italy and Spain.

The chain uses TRBV7-8 and TRBJ1-2; D gene unclear. The sequence was obtained from a woman aged 60-70 years with acute or convalescent COVID-19. Material for sequencing was peripheral blood. CDR3 in DNA: TGTGCCAGCAGCCCCGACCTTGGCGGCCAAGGCTACACCTTC. It yields the protein CASSPDLGGQGYTF. Looking up the rest from reference TRBV7-8 and TRBJ1-2 gives the full variable domain: GAGVSQSPRYKVAKRGQDVALRCDPISGHVSLFWYQQALGQGPEFLTYFQNEAQLDKSGLPSDRFFAERPEGSVSTLKIQRTQQEDSAVYLCASSPDLGGQGYTFGSGTRLTVV.